Listed below are T cell receptor beta chains from one sample, sequenced in a study of shared clonotypes between healthy human individuals. Method: immunoSEQ multiplex PCR; TCRdb's copy keeps in-frame clones and lacks some. Of about 2.4 million clones in the sample, 93% are singletons; the top ten hold roughly 0.39%. Specimen: naive CD4+ T cells from PBMCs. These receptors all come from a man aged 18 to 35 in good health. Some clones in this sample may be carry-over from other donors' samples. Both conserved end residues are part of each CDR3. The D gene is left open where the match is weak. Where a row states a size, it is once, few, many or the class of an expanded clone; other rows omit it.

D gene,clone size,J gene,V gene,CDR3 protein,CDR3 DNA
.,once,TRBJ2-3,TRBV7-8,CASSLGRLRGTDTQYF,TGTGCCAGCAGCTTAGGTCGCCTACGCGGGACAGATACGCAGTATTTT
.,.,TRBJ2-2,TRBV27,CASSLFGELFF,TGTGCCAGCAGTTTATTTGGGGAGCTGTTTTTT
.,.,TRBJ1-6,TRBV30,CAWCGGKSPLHF,TGTGCCTGGTGCGGAGGCAAGTCACCCCTCCACTTT
.,.,TRBJ2-3,TRBV5-8,CASSLRGDTQYF,TGTGCCAGCAGCTTAAGGGGGGATACGCAGTATTTT
TRBD1,once,TRBJ1-4,TRBV11-2,CASSRGQGATNEKLFF,TGTGCCAGCAGCCGTGGACAGGGTGCAACTAATGAAAAACTGTTTTTT
.,.,TRBJ2-2,TRBV19,CATKNTGELFF,TGTGCCACCAAAAACACCGGGGAGCTGTTTTTT
.,.,TRBJ1-2,TRBV28,CASSAQNYGYTF,TGTGCCAGCTCGGCTCAAAACTATGGCTACACCTTC
.,few,TRBJ1-1,TRBV12-5,CASGSGSLEAFF,TGTGCTAGTGGTTCCGGGAGTCTTGAAGCTTTCTTT
TRBD1,.,TRBJ1-2,TRBV27,CASSPGTGVGYTF,TGTGCCAGCAGCCCTGGGACAGGGGTAGGCTACACCTTC
TRBD1,once,TRBJ2-3,TRBV9,CASSATGTGGDTQYF,TGTGCCAGCAGCGCGACCGGGACAGGGGGCGATACGCAGTATTTT
TRBD1,.,TRBJ1-1,TRBV11-2,CASCPLTGLGTEAFF,TGTGCCAGCTGCCCGCTGACAGGGCTGGGCACTGAAGCTTTCTTT